This TCR beta chain is drawn from a study of blood T cell repertoires in COVID-19. Germline loops: CDR1 MNHEY, CDR2 SMNVEV (reference sequence). V shed 6 bases, J shed 3 bases, and the junction held 8 bases outside the gene matches. The CDR3 runs 16 residues. How the authors handled the data: Amplification from reference gene primers served as the basis for estimated nucleated cell counts. Here immunoSEQ multiplex PCR was the method, and the copy in TCRdb shows in-frame clones only, minus some. V and J calls and clone size are those listed in that table; D and trimming were worked out from the DNA. The sample contains 160,000 or so clones, 78% of which appear only once.

The gene calls are TRBV27 and TRBJ2-7; 13 bases align to TRBD2. This TCR derives from a woman aged 80 or over with acute or convalescent COVID-19. Sequenced: peripheral blood. The CDR3 is CASSSAGTSGIYEQYF. The CDR3 DNA follows: TGTGCCAGCAGCTCTGCCGGGACTAGCGGGATCTACGAGCAGTACTTC.